This TCR beta chain was captured by sequencing in a study of CD8+ T cells in alopecia areata. Trimming removed 2 bases at V and 6 bases at J, with 15 bases between. The CDR3 sequence is 15 residues long. Germline V lookup: CDR1 LGHNA, CDR2 YSLEER. As regards this clone: Its antigen is still unknown.

The treatment is: oral pan-JAK inhibitor, 5-10 mg twice daily. Study outcomes and limitations: With patients, TCR sharing proved less clear than in mice, a difference possibly related to HLA. Compared with normal scalp, lesional scalp had higher clonality and more expanded CD8+ clones.

Sequencing used cDNA as its template, made by extracting RNA and reverse transcribing it. Only in-frame clones appear in the TCRdb table, and some are missing; sequencing was by immunoSEQ multiplex PCR. Here the sample spans some 240,000 clones, 50% to 60% being singletons. The sample was CD4+ T cells sorted from blood, taken at week 4, from a patient treated with tofacitinib. The clonotype was recovered from a human donor with alopecia areata. This chain joins TRBV4-3 and TRBJ2-3; either TRBD1 or TRBD2 may fit D (5 bases each). As DNA, the CDR3 is TGCGCCAGCAGCCAATTTTCTCGGGGCGCGGATACGCAGTATTTT. Protein sequence: CASSQFSRGADTQYF.